The sequence of this TCR beta chain was determined in a study of shared clonotypes between healthy human individuals. The repertoire was sequenced with immunoSEQ multiplex PCR; TCRdb's copy has only in-frame clones and lacks some. The sample holds around 79,000 clones, about 64% seen once. Between the trimmed V and J ends, which lost 5 bases and 1 base, there was a span of 12 bases. This CDR3 has 14 residues. Germline V gene data show CDR1 as SEHNR and CDR2 as FQNEAQ (reference sequence). The sequenced sample was memory CD8+ T cells sorted from blood. The sample's subset: CD45RO+ cells pooled with CCR7-negative TemRA cells. V is TRBV7-9 and J is TRBJ2-7; tentative D call: TRBD1 (6 bases). The TCR comes from a man aged 30-40 years in good health. The chain's CDR3 is CASSVRQGSYEQYF. The CDR3 coding sequence is TGTGCCAGCAGCGTACGTCAGGGGTCCTACGAGCAGTACTTC.